These 15 T cell receptor beta chains were all obtained from the same sample, sequenced in a study of blood T cells in healthy people across ages. Primed by a sample-barcoded 5' primer and a J-beta primer mix, a second PCR proceeded for 7 to 11 cycles. TCRdb passed the 5' RACE reads through MiXCR, listing each CDR3 protein once. The data hold approximately 1.5 million distinct CDR3 sequences, with about 31% observed a single time. Sequencing was done on a sample of blood. Every receptor here comes from a woman in her twenties or thirties in good health.

In DNA, the CDR3 is TGTGCCAGCAGTTCCCTGAGCCCCTACGAGCAGTACTTC. It encodes CASSSLSPYEQYF. This rearrangement joins TRBV6-2 or TRBV6-3 to TRBJ2-7, with D uncertain. This CDR3 has 13 residues. Looked up from germline, CDR1 is MNHEY and CDR2 is SVGEGT. The V and J ends lost 4 bases and 2 bases respectively, with 9 bases between them.

Note on this clonotype: Its ends do not fully match the called genes, so a read error is possible. The rearrangement joins TRBV6-1 to TRBJ2-5; 10 nucleotides line up with TRBD2. Germline V gene sequence: CDR1 MNHNS, CDR2 SASEGT. CDR3 length: 16 amino acids. CDR3 sequence (DNA): TGTGCCGGCAGTGAATCAAGCGGGAGGGCCGCGGAGACCCAGTACTTC. It is translated as CAGSESSGRAAETQYF.

This chain connects TRBV24-1 to TRBJ2-3; TRBD1 or TRBD2 may be the D gene (5 bases each). The CDR3 extends over 14 amino acids. In germline, CDR1 is KGHDR, CDR2 SFDVKD. Trimming left V 5 bases short and J 5 bases short, with 13 bases between. The CDR3 loop reads CATSARGVRDTQYF. The CDR3 coding sequence is TGTGCCACCAGTGCAAGAGGGGTCCGAGATACGCAGTATTTT.

This chain joins TRBV28 and TRBJ2-7, with TRBD2 identical over 8 bases. CDR1 and CDR2 (germline): MDHEN, SYDVKM. This CDR3 has 15 amino acids. V lost 5 bases to trimming and J lost 5 bases; unmatched junction nucleotides: 11. The CDR3 sequence is CASSQPGLENHEQYF. CDR3 sequence (DNA): TGTGCCAGCAGTCAGCCGGGACTAGAGAACCACGAGCAGTACTTC.

The chain combines TRBV15 with TRBJ2-3; 7 bases line up with TRBD2. The length of the CDR3 is 15 residues. The germline CDR1 and CDR2 sequences are LNHNV and YYDKDF (reference sequence). Losses at the gene ends were 4 bases for V and 1 base for J; bases not matched to a gene: 5. This chain's CDR3 is CATSMGSGGTDTQYF. The CDR3 region has the DNA TGTGCCACCAGCATGGGAAGCGGGGGCACAGATACGCAGTATTTT.

A remark on this clonotype: This could be a read error, since a much larger clone is one nucleotide away. The chain uses TRBV12-3 or TRBV12-4 and TRBJ2-5; 13 positions match TRBD2. The ends lost 5 bases at V and 6 bases at J; junction bases unmatched: 9. This CDR3 comprises 16 residues. This CDR3 reads CASSPPTSGRPKTQYF. In DNA form, the CDR3 reads TGTGCCAGCAGTCCCCCGACTAGCGGGAGGCCAAAGACCCAGTACTTC.

J is TRBJ1-1 and V is TRBV28, with a tentative D call TRBD1 (5 bases). V gave up 7 bases and J gave up 11 bases, with 14 bases separating them. Per germline, CDR1 MDHEN and CDR2 SYDVKM. This CDR3 is built from 11 residues. CDR3 protein: CASTHDSGAFF. In nucleotides, the CDR3 is TGTGCCAGCACCCACGACAGTGGGGCTTTCTTT.

The gene calls are TRBV5-1 and TRBJ2-1, with a possible D match to TRBD2 (6 bases). The CDR3 totals 14 residues. Germline loops: CDR1 SGHRS, CDR2 YFSETQ. V dropped 0 bases and J dropped 7 bases, with 11 bases sitting between them. CDR3 protein: CASSLAGEWNEQFF. The CDR3 DNA is TGCGCCAGCAGCTTGGCGGGGGAGTGGAATGAGCAGTTCTTC.

A word on this clonotype: An end of the junction differs from the germline gene, which may be a read error. This sequence joins TRBV12-3 or TRBV12-4 and TRBJ1-2; D ambiguous. This CDR3 has 11 residues. The CDR3 sequence is CTSSSGYGYTF. CDR3 bases: TGTACCAGCAGCTCCGGCTATGGCTACACCTTC.

The CDR3 here is CSVGDGGGSYEQYF. In DNA form, the CDR3 reads TGCAGCGTTGGAGATGGGGGGGGGTCCTACGAGCAGTACTTC. V usage is TRBV29-1 and J usage is TRBJ2-7; 7 nucleotides align to TRBD2. Trimming cost V 4 bases and J 1 base; bases outside gene matches: 7. The CDR3 runs to 14 residues. From germline, CDR1 is SQVTM and CDR2 ANQGSEA.

There are a few counts of this clonotype. The gene calls are TRBV4-1 and TRBJ2-3, with D unresolved. The CDR3 is 14 amino acids. Germline CDR1 reads MGHRA; CDR2 reads YSYEKL. Trimming removed 1 base from V and 6 bases from J, with 11 bases in between. The CDR3 DNA follows: TGCGCCAGCAGCCAAGCGGTGTCCGCGGATACGCAGTATTTT. It is translated as CASSQAVSADTQYF.

This clonotype occurred a few times. The chain uses TRBV10-3 and TRBJ2-3; maybe TRBD2 (6 bases). Trimming took off 10 bases at V and 3 bases at J, with 23 bases between the two ends. There are 16 residues in the CDR3. Germline V CDR1 and CDR2: ENHRY, SYGVKD. The CDR3 sequence is CASYGPATAGTDTQYF. In DNA, the CDR3 is TGTGCCAGTTACGGCCCTGCGACGGCGGGGACAGATACGCAGTATTTT.

The chain couples TRBV29-1 to TRBJ2-7; TRBD2 matches at 7 bases. CDR1 and CDR2 (germline): SQVTM, ANQGSEA. After removal of 4 bases from V and 0 bases from J, the junction contained 9 bases not matched to a gene. The length of the CDR3 is 15 residues. The DNA of the CDR3 is TGCAGCGTTGTTGGCGGGACTACAAGCTCCTACGAGCAGTACTTC. Its protein product is CSVVGGTTSSYEQYF.

The CDR3 bases are TGCGCCAGCAGCCAAGATATTCTACTAGCGGAACAAGAGACCCAGTACTTC. It encodes CASSQDILLAEQETQYF. The chain is built from TRBV4-1 and TRBJ2-5; 8 bases are shared with TRBD2. The junction had 8 bases not matched to a gene; V was cut back by 0 bases and J by 2 bases. The CDR3 sequence is 17 residues long. Germline V gene data show CDR1 as MGHRA and CDR2 as YSYEKL.

In the case of this clonotype: The junction differs from germline at one of its ends, possibly a read error. The chain is built from TRBV5-5 and TRBJ1-4; 7 bases match TRBD1. This CDR3 has 16 residues. The germline V gene has CDR1 SGHKS and CDR2 YYEKEE (reference sequence). The CDR3 loop is CASRFQPAGQYEKRFF. The CDR3 coding sequence is TGTGCCAGCAGATTTCAACCAGCGGGACAGTATGAAAAACGGTTTTTT.